This passage covers 30 T cell receptor beta chains from one sample sequenced in a study of T cells in Graves' hyperthyroidism and ophthalmopathy. RNA transcripts yielded amplified TCR beta CDR3 regions. First-round RT-PCR of the TCR CDR3 relied on the HTBI primer set. TCRdb reprocessed the multiplex PCR reads with MiXCR, giving one entry per CDR3 protein. Seen here are around 600,000 distinct CDR3 sequences, approximately 14% observed once, and the top ten hold 9.5% to 15%. The specimen was blood. All receptors derive from a woman aged 45-59 years with Graves' ophthalmopathy.

V is TRBV6-1 and J is TRBJ2-7; D is possibly TRBD2 (6 bases). Germline V gene sequence: CDR1 MNHNS, CDR2 SASEGT. The CDR3 covers 13 residues. The V and J ends lost 6 bases and 3 bases respectively, with 12 bases between them. The CDR3 DNA reads as TGTGCCAGCAGATCAGGTAGCGGCTACGAGCAGTACTTC. Translation gives CASRSGSGYEQYF.

The table lists this clonotype with many counts. This chain connects TRBV7-9 to TRBJ2-1, with 12 bases matching TRBD1. The ends lost 4 bases at V and 7 bases at J; junction bases unmatched: 5. From germline, CDR1 is SEHNR and CDR2 FQNEAQ (reference sequence). The CDR3 has 15 residues. CDR3: CASSSGQGAQNEQFF. CDR3 coding DNA: TGTGCCAGCAGCTCGGGACAGGGGGCGCAGAATGAGCAGTTCTTC.

This clonotype was seen repeatedly, ten times or more. V gene TRBV30 combines with J gene TRBJ1-1; D is undetermined. V was shortened by 1 base and J by 0 bases, with 9 bases between the two germline ends. This CDR3 is 14 amino acids long. The germline gives CDR1 GTSNPN, CDR2 SVGIG (reference sequence). The CDR3 protein is CAWSGISLNTEAFF. Written as DNA, the CDR3 is TGTGCCTGGAGTGGGATCAGCTTGAACACTGAAGCTTTCTTT.

CDR3 nucleotide sequence: TGTGCCTGGAGTGTATGGGGGACAGCCTACGAGCAGTACTTC. Translation: CAWSVWGTAYEQYF. The chain uses TRBV30 and TRBJ2-7; 7 bases fit TRBD1. In germline, CDR1 is GTSNPN, CDR2 SVGIG (reference sequence). Unmatched junction bases numbered 4, after V lost 0 bases and J lost 2 bases. CDR3 length: 14 amino acids.

In its sample, this clonotype was seen many times. The chain is built from TRBV28 and TRBJ2-3; possible D gene TRBD2, 6 bases. V lost 5 bases and J 2 bases, leaving 17 bases between the germline ends. The CDR3 length is 16 residues. Germline V CDR1 and CDR2: MDHEN, SYDVKM. The CDR3 loop reads CASSVVLAAYTDTQYF. In DNA, the CDR3 is TGTGCCAGCAGTGTGGTTTTAGCGGCCTACACAGATACGCAGTATTTT.

This clonotype was seen repeatedly, ten times or more. The chain carries TRBV12-3 or TRBV12-4 and TRBJ2-7; 10 bases are a match to TRBD2. The V gene end was trimmed by 5 bases and the J gene end by 4 bases; junction bases not matched to a gene: 5. The CDR3 sequence is 14 residues long. The CDR3 bases are TGTGCCAGCAGTCGTAGCGGGAGGTTTTACGAGCAGTACTTC. Residues: CASSRSGRFYEQYF.

This clonotype has only a few counts. This chain joins TRBV18 and TRBJ2-1, with D possibly TRBD2 on 7 matching bases. Trimming removed 0 bases from V and 5 bases from J, with 14 bases in between. This CDR3 comprises 16 residues. CDR1 is KGHSH and CDR2 is LQKENI in the germline V gene. Written as DNA, the CDR3 is TGTGCCAGCTCACCACCGGGGGGGGCCAGGCACAATGAGCAGTTCTTC. As protein: CASSPPGGARHNEQFF. The variable domain in full, completed from reference TRBV18 and TRBJ2-1, reads NAGVMQNPRHLVRRRGQEARLRCSPMKGHSHVYWYRQLPEEGLKFMVYLQKENIIDESGMPKERFSAEFPKEGPSILRIQQVVRGDSAAYFCASSPPGGARHNEQFFGPGTRLTVL.

This clonotype was detected a few times. The chain uses TRBV15 and TRBJ2-1; no definite D call. Between the trimmed V and J ends, which lost 0 bases and 10 bases, there was a span of 7 bases. Germline V gene sequence: CDR1 LNHNV, CDR2 YYDKDF (reference sequence). The CDR3 is 12 amino acids. The CDR3 protein is CATSRDGSEQFF. CDR3 nucleotides: TGTGCCACCAGCAGAGATGGGTCAGAGCAGTTCTTC.

The genes are TRBV6-2 or TRBV6-3 and TRBJ1-5, with TRBD1 as a possible D gene (5 bases). Germline V gene sequence: CDR1 MNHEY, CDR2 SVGEGT. The CDR3 extends over 16 amino acids. Trimming took 6 bases from V and 6 from J, leaving 21 bases between them. Here the CDR3 DNA reads TGTGCCAGCAGCCACCCCAATCAGGGCTCTAGTCAGCCCCAGCATTTT. It codes for CASSHPNQGSSQPQHF.

This clonotype was recorded many times. The chain has TRBV3-1 and TRBJ2-7; D is possibly TRBD2 (6 bases). Trimming removed 0 bases at V and 3 bases at J, with 15 bases between. CDR3 length: 16 residues. Germline V gives CDR1 LGHDT, CDR2 YNNKEL (reference sequence). CDR3 in amino acids: CASSQETSRNYYEQYF. CDR3 nucleotide sequence: TGTGCCAGCAGCCAAGAAACTAGCAGAAATTACTACGAGCAGTACTTC.

This clonotype was counted ten times or more. The chain is built from TRBV20-1 and TRBJ1-6; D might be TRBD1 (5 bases). V gave up 0 bases and J gave up 7 bases, with 13 bases separating them. The germline V gene has CDR1 DFQATT and CDR2 SNEGSKA (reference sequence). This CDR3 contains 15 residues. CDR3 sequence: CSARDRAGWNSPLHF. The CDR3 DNA reads as TGCAGTGCTAGAGATAGGGCAGGGTGGAATTCACCCCTCCACTTT.

This clonotype was seen repeatedly, ten times or more. J is TRBJ2-2 and V is TRBV12-5, with a possible D match to TRBD1 (6 bases). Germline V CDR1 and CDR2: LGHNT, FRNRAP. V dropped 5 bases and J dropped 4 bases, with 20 bases sitting between them. The CDR3 runs to 17 residues. CDR3 amino acids: CASGVRMGQGSTGELFF. The CDR3 nucleotides read TGTGCTAGTGGTGTCCGCATGGGGCAGGGGAGCACCGGGGAGCTGTTTTTT.

This clonotype was picked up many times. The chain joins TRBV13 to TRBJ2-5; no clear D. V was trimmed by 5 bases and J by 3 bases, leaving 13 bases between them. This CDR3 has 14 amino acids. Germline V CDR1 and CDR2: PRHDT, FYEKMQ (reference sequence). CDR3 amino acids: CASSRRLVKETQYF. The CDR3 nucleotides read TGTGCCAGCAGCCGGCGGTTGGTCAAAGAGACCCAGTACTTC.

Regarding this clonotype: A much larger clone differs by one base, so this may be a read error. The CDR3 DNA reads TGCAGTGCCCCGGGACCAGCGGGAGTACAAGAGACCCAGTACTTC. Translating it yields CSAPGPAGVQETQYF. This chain joins TRBV20-1 and TRBJ2-5; 8 nucleotides line up with TRBD2. Trimming cost V 6 bases and J 2 bases; bases outside gene matches: 11. The CDR3 runs 15 residues. Germline V lookup: CDR1 DFQATT, CDR2 SNEGSKA (reference sequence).

The chain uses TRBV24-1 and TRBJ2-2; TRBD1 aligns across 10 bases. This CDR3 is 15 amino acids long. V was clipped by 9 bases and J by 4 bases; unmatched bases: 7. In germline, CDR1 is KGHDR, CDR2 SFDVKD. The CDR3: CATGDRGRGTGELFF. CDR3 DNA sequence: TGTGCCACCGGCGACAGGGGGCGAGGCACCGGGGAGCTGTTTTTT.

The sample holds many counts of this clonotype. CDR3 sequence (DNA): TGTGCCAGCAGCTTAGGGCCAACGGGAGGGGAGACCCAGTACTTC. This codes for CASSLGPTGGETQYF. The chain couples TRBV11-3 to TRBJ2-5; 8 bases align to TRBD2. The V gene end was trimmed by 1 base and the J gene end by 5 bases; junction bases not matched to a gene: 6. CDR1 and CDR2 from the germline V gene are SGHNT and YENEEA. The CDR3 spans 15 residues. The complete variable domain, with remaining parts taken from reference TRBV11-3 and TRBJ2-5, reads EAGVVQSPRYKIIEKKQPVAFWCNPISGHNTLYWYLQNLGQGPELLIRYENEEAVDDSQLPKDRFSAERLKGVDSTLKIQPAELGDSAVYLCASSLGPTGGETQYFGPGTRLLVL.

Points on this clonotype: One junction end disagrees with the germline gene, perhaps due to a read error. The chain is built from TRBV5-1 and TRBJ1-2; the D gene is possibly TRBD1 (5 bases). Germline CDR1 reads SGHRS; CDR2 reads YFSETQ. The CDR3 runs to 17 residues. CDR3 nucleotide sequence: TGCGCCAGCAGCTTGGGGACCGGGACGGGATACTCCTATAGCTACACCTTC. This translates into CASSLGTGTGYSYSYTF.

Many counts were recorded for this clonotype. This rearrangement joins TRBV27 to TRBJ2-1; TRBD2 aligns across 11 bases. With 6 bases clipped from V and 9 bases from J, the junction kept 7 bases outside the gene matches. The CDR3 runs 14 residues. Germline V gene data show CDR1 as MNHEY and CDR2 as SMNVEV (reference sequence). CDR3 nucleotides: TGTGCCAGCAGCCGCATGGGACTAGCGGCTGAGCAGTTCTTC. Translated, it gives CASSRMGLAAEQFF.

This clonotype was recorded many times. The gene calls are TRBV20-1 and TRBJ2-3; tentatively, D is TRBD1 (5 bases). The germline V and J ends were trimmed by 6 bases and 8 bases, with 18 bases remaining between them. The CDR3 totals 13 residues. Germline lookup yields CDR1 DFQATT and CDR2 SNEGSKA (reference sequence). CDR3 loop: CSARIGAFGTQYF. CDR3 coding DNA: TGCAGTGCGCGAATTGGGGCTTTTGGTACGCAGTATTTT.

The chain combines TRBV12-5 with TRBJ2-3, with D hard to call. This CDR3 is built from 12 residues. Germline loops: CDR1 LGHNT, CDR2 FRNRAP. Trimming took 6 bases from V and 6 from J, leaving 10 bases between them. CDR3 bases: TGTGCTAGTGGGTCGATGCGGGATACGCAGTATTTT. This encodes CASGSMRDTQYF.

This clonotype was counted a few times. A much larger clone lies a single base off, so this may be a read error. The chain joins TRBV7-3 to TRBJ2-2, with a tentative D call TRBD2 (6 bases). The CDR3 totals 15 residues. Germline V gene data show CDR1 as SGHTA and CDR2 as FQGTGA. The CDR3 spells CASSQAGRNTGELSF. Written as DNA, the CDR3 is TGTGCCAGCAGCCAGGCGGGAAGGAACACCGGGGAGCTGTCTTTT.

This clonotype has a count of ten or more. The chain couples TRBV11-2 to TRBJ2-2; TRBD2 might be the D (6 bases). CDR3 length: 17 residues. The V end was cut by 4 bases, the J end by 1 base, with 16 bases between. Germline V lookup: CDR1 SGHAT, CDR2 FQNNGV. The CDR3 DNA follows: TGTGCCAGCAGCTCAAGGTTTGGCGGGAAGAACACCGGGGAGCTGTTTTTT. Translated: CASSSRFGGKNTGELFF.

This clonotype was seen repeatedly, ten times or more. This sequence joins TRBV27 and TRBJ2-7, with 7 positions matching TRBD1. Trimming at V came to 6 bases and at J to 1 base, leaving 3 bases not matched to a gene. Germline loops: CDR1 MNHEY, CDR2 SMNVEV (reference sequence). This CDR3 is 13 amino acids long. The CDR3 sequence: CASSLQGSYEQYF. The CDR3 nucleotides are TGTGCCAGCAGCTTACAGGGGTCCTACGAGCAGTACTTC.

This clonotype was found many times. The rearrangement uses TRBV12-3 or TRBV12-4 and TRBJ2-1; unclear D gene. V gave up 5 bases and J gave up 7 bases, with 12 bases separating them. The CDR3 contains 13 residues. The CDR3 DNA sequence: TGTGCCAGCAGTCGGACCAACCTGAATGAGCAGTTCTTC. Protein: CASSRTNLNEQFF.

This clonotype appeared once. The rearrangement uses TRBV19 and TRBJ1-3; TRBD1 matches 10 bases. This CDR3 has 15 amino acids. V lost 9 bases, J lost 3 bases, and 8 bases stayed unmatched. CDR1 and CDR2 (germline): LNHDA, SQIVND (reference sequence). CDR3 in amino acids: CASRAGQGVGNTIYF. CDR3 in DNA: TGTGCCAGCCGGGCCGGACAGGGGGTTGGAAACACCATATATTTT.

V and J are TRBV12-3 or TRBV12-4 and TRBJ2-1, with 12 bases that match TRBD2. The ends lost 3 bases at V and 9 bases at J; junction bases unmatched: 6. The CDR3 has 15 residues. Here the CDR3 DNA reads TGTGCCAGCAGTTTGATTGGACTAGCGGGAAGTGAGCAGTTCTTC. This gives the protein CASSLIGLAGSEQFF.

The V gene is TRBV6-1, the J gene TRBJ2-1; the match to TRBD2 covers 14 bases. The J segment lost 10 bases and the V segment lost 6 bases, leaving 11 bases of the junction unmatched. Germline-derived CDR1 and CDR2 are MNHNS and SASEGT. This CDR3 has 16 residues. This CDR3 reads CASSSPGTSGSEEQFF. The CDR3 DNA follows: TGTGCCAGCAGCTCCCCCGGGACTAGCGGGAGTGAGGAGCAGTTCTTC.

This clonotype was detected many times. The chain's CDR3 is CASRPGQGGNYGYTF. The DNA for the CDR3 is TGTGCCAGCAGGCCCGGACAGGGTGGTAACTATGGCTACACCTTC. The chain uses TRBV2 and TRBJ1-2; 8 nucleotides line up with TRBD1. V shed 6 bases and J 1 base; nucleotides not matched to a gene: 7. This CDR3 is built from 15 residues. Germline loops: CDR1 SNHLY, CDR2 FYNNEI.

The table lists this clonotype with many counts. The genes are TRBV27 and TRBJ1-2; D may be TRBD1 (5 bases). The CDR3 length is 17 residues. The ends were cut back, 4 bases at V and 2 bases at J, with 20 bases in the middle. The germline V gene has CDR1 MNHEY and CDR2 SMNVEV (reference sequence). CDR3 nucleotides: TGTGCCAGCAGTTCCACTAAGCTGGGACCAAAAAACTATGGCTACACCTTC. Translation gives CASSSTKLGPKNYGYTF.

This clonotype has at least ten counts. V is TRBV12-3 or TRBV12-4 and J is TRBJ2-1; D call uncertain. This CDR3 contains 13 residues. V was trimmed by 6 bases and J by 7 bases, leaving 13 bases between them. The CDR3 DNA follows: TGTGCCAGCAGGTCCACGGCCCAGAATGAGCAGTTCTTC. This translates into CASRSTAQNEQFF.